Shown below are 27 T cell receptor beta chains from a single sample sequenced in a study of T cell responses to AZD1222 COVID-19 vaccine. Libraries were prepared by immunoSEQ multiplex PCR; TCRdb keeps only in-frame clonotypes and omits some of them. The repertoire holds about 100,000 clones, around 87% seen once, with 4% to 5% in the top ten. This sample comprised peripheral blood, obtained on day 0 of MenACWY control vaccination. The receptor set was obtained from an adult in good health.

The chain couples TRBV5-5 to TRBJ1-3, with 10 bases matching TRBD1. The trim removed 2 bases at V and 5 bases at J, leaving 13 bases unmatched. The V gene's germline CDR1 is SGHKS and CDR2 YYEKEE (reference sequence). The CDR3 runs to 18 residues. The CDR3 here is CASSFSYPGQGSRNTIYF. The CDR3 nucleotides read TGTGCCAGCAGCTTTTCCTATCCGGGACAGGGGTCTAGAAACACCATATATTTT.

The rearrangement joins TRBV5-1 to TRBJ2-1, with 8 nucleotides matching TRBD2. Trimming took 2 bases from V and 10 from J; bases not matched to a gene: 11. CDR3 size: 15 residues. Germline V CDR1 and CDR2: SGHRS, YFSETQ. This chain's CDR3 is CASSLGAGDPGEQFF. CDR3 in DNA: TGCGCCAGCAGCTTAGGAGCGGGGGACCCGGGGGAGCAGTTCTTC.

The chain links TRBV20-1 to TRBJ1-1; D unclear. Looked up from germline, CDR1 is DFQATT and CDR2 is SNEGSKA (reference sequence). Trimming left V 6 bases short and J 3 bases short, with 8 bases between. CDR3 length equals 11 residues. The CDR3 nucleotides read TGCAGTGCAACCGTATACACTGAAGCTTTCTTT. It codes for CSATVYTEAFF.

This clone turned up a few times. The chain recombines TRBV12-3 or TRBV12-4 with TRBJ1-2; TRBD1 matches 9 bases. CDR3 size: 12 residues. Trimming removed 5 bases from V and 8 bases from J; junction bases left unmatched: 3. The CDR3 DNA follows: TGTGCCAGCAGTCGACAGGGGGGCGGCTACACCTTC. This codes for CASSRQGGGYTF.

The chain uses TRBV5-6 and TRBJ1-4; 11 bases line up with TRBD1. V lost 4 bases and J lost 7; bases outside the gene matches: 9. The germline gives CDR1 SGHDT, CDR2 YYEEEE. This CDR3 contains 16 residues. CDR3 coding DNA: TGTGCCAGCAGCGGGAGGACAGGGGGCGTGGGTGAAAAACTGTTTTTT. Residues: CASSGRTGGVGEKLFF.

Here the CDR3 reads CASSERGVHTNEKLFF. The CDR3 region has the DNA TGTGCCAGCAGTGAACGAGGGGTTCATACTAATGAAAAACTGTTTTTT. The chain combines TRBV6-1 with TRBJ1-4, with D perhaps matching TRBD1 (5 bases). Germline V gene data show CDR1 as MNHNS and CDR2 as SASEGT. This CDR3 region has 16 residues. V lost 2 bases, J lost 2 bases, and 12 bases lay in between.

The CDR3 reads CASSLISGATGELFF. CDR3 DNA: TGCGCCAGCAGCTTGATTAGCGGGGCCACCGGGGAGCTGTTTTTT. The rearrangement joins TRBV5-1 to TRBJ2-2, with 8 bases that match TRBD2. The CDR3 sequence is 15 residues long. V trimming: 1 base; J trimming: 4 bases; junction bases outside the gene matches: 3. Germline V gene lookup returns CDR1 SGHRS and CDR2 YFSETQ.

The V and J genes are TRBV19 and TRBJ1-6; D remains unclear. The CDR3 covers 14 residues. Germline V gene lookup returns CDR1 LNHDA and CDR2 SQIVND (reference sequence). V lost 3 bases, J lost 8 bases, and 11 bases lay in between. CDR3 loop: CASSMNSADSPLHF. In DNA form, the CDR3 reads TGTGCCAGTAGTATGAACAGTGCGGATTCACCCCTCCACTTT.

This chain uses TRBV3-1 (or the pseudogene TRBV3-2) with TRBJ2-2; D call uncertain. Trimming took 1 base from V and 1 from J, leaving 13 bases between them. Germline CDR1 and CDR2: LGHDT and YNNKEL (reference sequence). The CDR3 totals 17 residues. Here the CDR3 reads CASSQALSHQNTGELFF. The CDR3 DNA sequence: TGTGCCAGCAGCCAAGCATTATCTCACCAGAACACCGGGGAGCTGTTTTTT.

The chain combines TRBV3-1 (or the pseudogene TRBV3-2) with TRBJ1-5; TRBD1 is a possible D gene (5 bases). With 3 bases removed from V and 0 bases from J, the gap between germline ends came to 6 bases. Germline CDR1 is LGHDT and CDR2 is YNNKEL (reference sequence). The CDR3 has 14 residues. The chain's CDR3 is CASSQTDSNQPQHF. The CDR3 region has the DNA TGTGCCAGCAGCCAGACAGATAGCAATCAGCCCCAGCATTTT.

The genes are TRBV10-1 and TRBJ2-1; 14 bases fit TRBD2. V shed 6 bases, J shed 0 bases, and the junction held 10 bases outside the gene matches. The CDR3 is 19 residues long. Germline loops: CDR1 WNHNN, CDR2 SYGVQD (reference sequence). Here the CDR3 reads CASSPGTSGSGASYNEQFF. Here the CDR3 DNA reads TGCGCCAGCAGCCCCGGGACTAGCGGGAGTGGGGCCTCCTACAATGAGCAGTTCTTC.

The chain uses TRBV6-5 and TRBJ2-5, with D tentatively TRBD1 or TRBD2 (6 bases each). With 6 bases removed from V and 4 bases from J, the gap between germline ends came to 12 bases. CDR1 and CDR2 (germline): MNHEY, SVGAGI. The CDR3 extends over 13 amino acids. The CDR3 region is CASSPGGGETQYF. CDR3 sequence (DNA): TGTGCCAGCAGCCCCGGGGGCGGAGAGACCCAGTACTTC.

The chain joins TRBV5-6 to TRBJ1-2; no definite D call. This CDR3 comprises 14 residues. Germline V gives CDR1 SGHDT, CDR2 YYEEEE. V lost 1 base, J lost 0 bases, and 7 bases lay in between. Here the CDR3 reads CASSLFAANYGYTF. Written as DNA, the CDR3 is TGTGCCAGCAGCTTGTTTGCAGCTAACTATGGCTACACCTTC.

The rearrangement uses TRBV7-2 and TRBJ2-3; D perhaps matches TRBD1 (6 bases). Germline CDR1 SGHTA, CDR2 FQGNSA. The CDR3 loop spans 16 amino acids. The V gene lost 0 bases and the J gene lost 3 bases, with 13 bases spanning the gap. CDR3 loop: CASSLAGDIQTDTQYF. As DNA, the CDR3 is TGTGCCAGCAGCTTAGCTGGGGACATCCAGACAGATACGCAGTATTTT.

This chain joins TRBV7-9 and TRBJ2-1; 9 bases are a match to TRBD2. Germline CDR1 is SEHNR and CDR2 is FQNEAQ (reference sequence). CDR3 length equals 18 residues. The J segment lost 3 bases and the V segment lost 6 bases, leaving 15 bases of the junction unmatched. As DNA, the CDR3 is TGTGCCAGCAGTCCCGCCTCCATAGCGGGAGTGGTCTACAATGAGCAGTTCTTC. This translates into CASSPASIAGVVYNEQFF.

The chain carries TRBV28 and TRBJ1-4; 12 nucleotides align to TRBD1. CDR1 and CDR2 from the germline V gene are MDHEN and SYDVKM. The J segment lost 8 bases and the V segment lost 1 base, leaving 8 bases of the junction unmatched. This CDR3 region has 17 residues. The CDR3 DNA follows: TGTGCCAGCAGTTTATTTTCGGGGGGACAGGGGGCAGAAAAACTGTTTTTT. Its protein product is CASSLFSGGQGAEKLFF.

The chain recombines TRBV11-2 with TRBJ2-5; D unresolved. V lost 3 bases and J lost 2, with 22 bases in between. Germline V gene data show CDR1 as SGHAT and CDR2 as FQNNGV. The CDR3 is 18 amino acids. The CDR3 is CASSFRPPWSLEQETQYF. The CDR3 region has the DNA TGTGCCAGCAGCTTTCGACCCCCTTGGAGCTTGGAGCAAGAGACCCAGTACTTC.

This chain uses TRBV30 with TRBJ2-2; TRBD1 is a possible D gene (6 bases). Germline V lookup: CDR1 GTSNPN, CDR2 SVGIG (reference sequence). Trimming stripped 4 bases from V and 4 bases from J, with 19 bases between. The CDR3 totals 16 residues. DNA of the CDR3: TGTGCCTGGATGGCCCCCGACAGGCTGCTCACCGGGGAGCTGTTTTTT. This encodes CAWMAPDRLLTGELFF.

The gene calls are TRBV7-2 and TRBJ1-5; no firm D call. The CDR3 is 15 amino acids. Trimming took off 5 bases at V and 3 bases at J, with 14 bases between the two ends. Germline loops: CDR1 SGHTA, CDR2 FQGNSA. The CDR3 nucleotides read TGTGCCAGCAGCGAGGACGGCTACCCCAATCAGCCCCAGCATTTT. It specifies CASSEDGYPNQPQHF.

In nucleotides, the CDR3 is TGTGCCAGCAAGCCACCGGGACTAGCGGGGGGCGAGACCCAGTACTTC. It yields the protein CASKPPGLAGGETQYF. The V call is TRBV2, the J call TRBJ2-5; 15 positions agree with TRBD2. The CDR3 runs 16 residues. With V trimmed by 7 bases and J by 5 bases, 8 bases remained unmatched. CDR1 and CDR2 (germline): SNHLY, FYNNEI.

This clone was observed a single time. The CDR3 bases are TGTGCCAGCTCACCGCTTTGGGACGGTAAGACTGAAGCTTTCTTT. Translated, it gives CASSPLWDGKTEAFF. The J gene is TRBJ1-1, the V gene TRBV18; possible D gene TRBD1, 5 bases. V was cut by 3 bases and J by 5 bases, with 16 bases left in between. The CDR3 spans 15 residues. Germline V gives CDR1 KGHSH, CDR2 LQKENI. Drawing the rest from reference TRBV18 and TRBJ1-1, the complete variable domain is NAGVMQNPRHLVRRRGQEARLRCSPMKGHSHVYWYRQLPEEGLKFMVYLQKENIIDESGMPKERFSAEFPKEGPSILRIQQVVRGDSAAYFCASSPLWDGKTEAFFGQGTRLTVV.

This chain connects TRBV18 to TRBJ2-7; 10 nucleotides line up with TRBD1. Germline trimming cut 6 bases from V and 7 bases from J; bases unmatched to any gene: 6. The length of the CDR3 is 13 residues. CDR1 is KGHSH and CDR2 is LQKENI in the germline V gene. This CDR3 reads CASSRQGALEQYF. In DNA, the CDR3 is TGTGCCAGCTCCAGACAGGGGGCGTTGGAGCAGTACTTC.

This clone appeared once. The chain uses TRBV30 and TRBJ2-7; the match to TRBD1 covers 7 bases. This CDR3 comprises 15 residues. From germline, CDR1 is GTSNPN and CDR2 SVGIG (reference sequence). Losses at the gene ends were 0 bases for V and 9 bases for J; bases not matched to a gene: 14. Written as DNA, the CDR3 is TGTGCCTGGAGTGTACAGGGGCTCGGGGCCGTCGGGCAGTACTTC. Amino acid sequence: CAWSVQGLGAVGQYF. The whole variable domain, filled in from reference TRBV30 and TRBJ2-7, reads SQTIHQWPATLVQPVGSPLSLECTVEGTSNPNLYWYRQAAGRGLQLLFYSVGIGQISSEVPQNLSASRPQDRQFILSSKKLLLSDSGFYLCAWSVQGLGAVGQYFGPGTRLTVT.

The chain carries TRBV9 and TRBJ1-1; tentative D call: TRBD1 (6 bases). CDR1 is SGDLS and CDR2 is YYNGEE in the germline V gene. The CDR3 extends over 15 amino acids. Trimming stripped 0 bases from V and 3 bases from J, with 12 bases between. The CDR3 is CASSVEGGVHTEAFF. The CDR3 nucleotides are TGTGCCAGCAGCGTAGAGGGGGGTGTACACACTGAAGCTTTCTTT.

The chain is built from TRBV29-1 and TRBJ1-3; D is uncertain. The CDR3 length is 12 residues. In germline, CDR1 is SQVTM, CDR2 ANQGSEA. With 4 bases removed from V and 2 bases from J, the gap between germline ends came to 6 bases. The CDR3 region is CSVATAGNTIYF. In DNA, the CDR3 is TGCAGCGTTGCGACGGCTGGAAACACCATATATTTT.

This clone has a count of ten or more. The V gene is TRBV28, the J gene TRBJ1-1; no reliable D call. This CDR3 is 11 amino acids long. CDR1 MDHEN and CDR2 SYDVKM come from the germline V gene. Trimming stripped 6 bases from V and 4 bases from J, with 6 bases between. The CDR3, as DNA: TGTGCCAGCAGGATGGGCACTGAAGCTTTCTTT. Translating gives CASRMGTEAFF.

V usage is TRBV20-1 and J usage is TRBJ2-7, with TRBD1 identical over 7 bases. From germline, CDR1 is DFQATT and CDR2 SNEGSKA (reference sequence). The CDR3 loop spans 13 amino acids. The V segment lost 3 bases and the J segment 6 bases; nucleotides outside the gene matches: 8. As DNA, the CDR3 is TGCAGTGCTAGTAGACAGGGTCTCTCCGAGCAGTACTTC. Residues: CSASRQGLSEQYF.